This T cell receptor beta chain originates from a study of identical twins (dated by TCRdb to the mid-2010s). Background on the whole study: The study deep-sequenced TCR alpha and beta repertoires from monozygotic twins, unrelated adults of various ages and cord blood to test whether fetal clonotypes persist. To rule out contamination, the twin experiments were replicated at different times with different library preparation protocols.

Library creation used 5' RACE. Reads for this sample came from an Illumina HiSeq 2000. A universal primer binding site was added through template switching, and the final cDNA carried a unique molecular identifier so that TCR cDNA molecules could be counted accurately. Specific primers in the conserved constant-segment region were used to synthesize first-strand cDNA for TCR alpha and beta chains. To control for contamination, every cDNA library carried two barcodes: a SMART-Mk sample barcode plus Illumina barcodes. Two successive PCR steps introduced TruSeq adapter sequences along with Illumina sample barcodes. The TCR alpha and beta cDNA libraries were sequenced on the Illumina HiSeq platform using custom primers. The paper's data handling went like this. Unique molecular identifiers were extracted from raw reads with MiGEC, and CDR3 positions were determined with MiXCR. Recombination models were inferred per individual with the repgenHMM and IGoR tools using an EM algorithm. Shared clonotype analysis was performed with the tcR package in R, normalizing sharing by the product of cloneset sizes. To study raw recombination free of thymic and clonal selection effects, out-of-frame nonproductive sequences were analyzed. TCRdb reanalyzed the raw reads on its own, using fastp at Q25 for trimming and MiXCR for clone calling, and kept in-frame beta chains. Each entry merges the rows of one CDR3 protein and shows their most common DNA and genes. TCRdb's processing, not the authors' own work, is the source of the V and J calls. The sample table records approximately 210,000 distinct CDR3 sequences; 5.5% to 7.5% of these occur just once. The ten largest clonotypes hold roughly 15% of the sample.

The CDR3 spans 14 residues, from the cysteine through the phenylalanine. Left in the record is the CDR3 DNA by itself, 42 bases read in frame from the first base. V is reduced by 1 base and J by 3 bases, leaving a spacing of 10 bases between them. Only healthy Caucasian donors were included. The twin cohort consisted of three pairs of female monozygotic twins, all aged about 18 to 29 years. Positive isolation kits from Invitrogen were used to isolate the CD4+ and CD8+ T cell populations. The research as a whole found: Fewer insertions were carried by abundant cord blood beta clonotypes; a weaker similar trend was observed in young adult naive repertoires, while no such trend was observed in memory repertoires. A weaker excess of twin sharing was found in beta out-of-frame sequences because the signal-to-noise ratio was lowered by fewer shared sequences. Zero-insertion analyses could be partly confounded by invariant T cells such as MAIT and iNKT, although diverse VJ usage argued against such confounding for most clonotypes. In monozygotic twins, recombination models systematically underestimated out-of-frame TCR alpha sharing, but the models matched the sharing seen between unrelated individuals. Compared with coincidental sharing between unrelated individuals, out-of-frame TCR alpha sequences shared between twins showed an excess of sequences with low generation probability. Because the same donors could not be followed over many years, the conclusions relied on cross-sectional statistical analysis.

This clonotype has more than one count but fewer than ten. Its antigen is unknown. Base-call qualities are not available, and no considerably larger clone is one nucleotide away. This same sample was also part of a study on T cells expressing NK-cell markers. The second study also describes: Roughly 8 donors provided sorted CD3+CD56+NKG2C+, CD3+CD56+NKG2C- and CD3+CD56-NKG2C+ T-cell subsets, whose TCR beta-chain repertoires were profiled. Most of the eight sequenced donors were HCMV-seropositive and one was HCMV-seronegative. To restrict sorting to alphabetaTCR-expressing T cells, an anti-gammadeltaTCR antibody was added in several experiments. In roughly 6 donors, the dominant CD3+CD56+NKG2C+ clonotypes were found to rank among the top 10 CD8+ clonotypes and to make up roughly 1.0-7.0% of CD8+ T cells. Those dominant clonotypes were again the most abundant among CD3+CD56-NKG2C+ cells in a few donors, at roughly 28.3-65%. It remained unclear whether the expanded NKG2C-expressing T cell clones were specific for HCMV antigens. All eight donors whose samples were sequenced were randomly selected healthy volunteers, three of them men and five women. HCMV-specific IgG was detected in serum with a commercial ELISA kit to determine HCMV serostatus. MIGEC was used to demultiplex reads and group reads by UMI, and MiTCR was used to assemble and quantify clonotypes. To exclude erroneous sequences, only TCR cDNA sequences supported by at least two reads were retained. The tcR package was used for downstream repertoire analysis, and clonotypes were matched across fractions by CDR3 nucleotide sequence plus V segment. Antigen specificity was annotated against VDJdb with VDJmatch, allowing one amino acid substitution in CDR3.

The sample consisted of CD8+ T cells sorted from blood. The sequence was collected from a woman between 18 and 29 years old in good health. The rearrangement combines TRBV12-3 or TRBV12-4 with TRBJ2-7; 6 matching bases give a weak D call of TRBD1. The DNA is as follows: TGTGCCAGCAGTTTAGGGACAGCTTACTACGAGCAGTACTTC. Translated, it gives CASSLGTAYYEQYF.